This TCR beta chain is from a study of tumor and adjacent non-tumor tissue in lung cancer. Whole-study context: The cohort had 12 adenocarcinoma, a couple of squamous cell and 1 small cell patients.

This CDR3 is 13 amino acids long. The germline CDR1 and CDR2 sequences are MNHNS and SASEGT. Trimming took 3 bases from V and 8 from J, leaving 10 bases between them. Three rounds of nested PCR, following a modified ARM-PCR protocol, produced the TCRbeta library. From the multiplex PCR reads, TCRdb called clonotypes with MiXCR, one entry per CDR3 protein. The sample has 65,000 to 70,000 distinct CDR3 sequences; 60% are singletons. Study observations and caveats: Tumor tissue had significantly higher TCR diversity than normal lung. Tumor repertoires had a smaller top 100 clone share than normal lung.

This clonotype was seen many times. Its antigen is not known. No cell sorting was done before RNA was extracted from the tissue. Chemotherapy-naive patients with new lung cancer underwent thoracic surgery in China, August–November 2014. This chain links TRBV6-1 with TRBJ2-2, with a tentative D call TRBD2 (5 bases). The receptor was derived from a man between 45 and 60 years old with non-small cell lung cancer. Source material: lung tumor tissue. DNA for the CDR3: TGTGCCAGCAGTGACTGGAGAGGGGGGGAGCTGTTTTTT. This translates into CASSDWRGGELFF.